This TCR beta chain appears in the sequencing data of a study of tumor-infiltrating lymphocytes in localized non-small cell lung cancer. Germline V gene sequence: CDR1 SGHDT, CDR2 YYEEEE. This CDR3 has 15 residues. V lost 6 bases to trimming and J lost 4 bases; unmatched junction nucleotides: 12. Data came from immunoSEQ multiplex PCR; TCRdb stores just in-frame clones and leaves some out. The sample includes approximately 6,200 clones, 76% of them seen just once. Sequenced: uninvolved lung tissue not adjacent to the tumor. This receptor was taken from a human donor with non-small cell lung cancer. The chain carries TRBV5-6 and TRBJ2-5; 7 bases line up with TRBD1. For the CDR3, the DNA is TGTGCCAGCACCGGAGACAGGGAAGATCCAGAGACCCAGTACTTC. Translation gives CASTGDREDPETQYF.